This T cell receptor beta chain was captured in a study of shared clonotypes between healthy human individuals. Study at large: For every donor, three CD4 naive, three CD4 memory, two CD8 naive and one CD8 memory plates were used.

Deep-level running was used for the assay. This table comes from immunoSEQ multiplex PCR, and its TCRdb copy is limited to in-frame clones, with some not included. The table lists more than 2,000,000 clones, over 85% of them singletons. A remark on this clone: The target antigen is unknown.

General study results and limits: An expected dependence of interdonor clonotype sharing on sequencing depth was noted.

The CDR3 spans 15 residues. The germline V gene has CDR1 MRHNA and CDR2 SNTAGT. V lost 6 bases and J lost 10; bases outside the gene matches: 14. The receptor was isolated from a man between 18 and 29 years old in good health. Sequencing was done on a sample of naive CD4+ T cells sorted from blood. As to subset: CD45RA+ positively selected. The genes are TRBV6-4 and TRBJ1-4; TRBD1 agrees at 7 bases. The CDR3: CASSRQGGEVGKLFF. The CDR3 coding sequence is TGTGCCAGCAGCCGTCAGGGGGGGGAAGTTGGAAAACTGTTTTTT.